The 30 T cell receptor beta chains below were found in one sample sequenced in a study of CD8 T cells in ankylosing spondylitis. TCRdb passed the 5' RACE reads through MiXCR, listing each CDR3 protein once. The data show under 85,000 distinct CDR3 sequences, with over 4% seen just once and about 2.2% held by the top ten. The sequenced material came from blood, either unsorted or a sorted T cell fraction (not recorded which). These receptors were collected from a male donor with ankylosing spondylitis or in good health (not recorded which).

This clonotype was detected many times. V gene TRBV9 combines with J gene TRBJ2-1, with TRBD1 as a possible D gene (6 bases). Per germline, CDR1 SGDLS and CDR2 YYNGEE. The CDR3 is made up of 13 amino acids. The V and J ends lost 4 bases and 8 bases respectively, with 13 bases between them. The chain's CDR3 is CASSLEPGDEQFF. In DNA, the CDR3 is TGTGCCAGCAGCCTTGAACCAGGGGATGAGCAGTTCTTC.

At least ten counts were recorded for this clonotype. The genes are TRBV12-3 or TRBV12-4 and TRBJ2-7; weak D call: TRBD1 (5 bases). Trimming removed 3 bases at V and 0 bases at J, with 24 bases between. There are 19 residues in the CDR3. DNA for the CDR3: TGTGCCAGCAGTTTCGAGGCCAGGGTCTCCGGTAGGAGCTCCTACGAGCAGTACTTC. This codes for CASSFEARVSGRSSYEQYF.

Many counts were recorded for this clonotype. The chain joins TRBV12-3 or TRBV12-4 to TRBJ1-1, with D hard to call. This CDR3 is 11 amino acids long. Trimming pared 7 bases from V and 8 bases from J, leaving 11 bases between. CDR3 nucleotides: TGTGCCAGCACATATCGCACAGAAGCTTTCTTT. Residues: CASTYRTEAFF.

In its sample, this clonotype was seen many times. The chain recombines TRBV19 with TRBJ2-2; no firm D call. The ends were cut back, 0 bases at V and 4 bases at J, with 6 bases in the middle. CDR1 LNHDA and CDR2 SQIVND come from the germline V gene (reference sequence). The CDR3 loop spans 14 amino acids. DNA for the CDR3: TGTGCCAGTAGTATAGATCTGGGCACCGGGGAGCTGTTTTTT. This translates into CASSIDLGTGELFF.

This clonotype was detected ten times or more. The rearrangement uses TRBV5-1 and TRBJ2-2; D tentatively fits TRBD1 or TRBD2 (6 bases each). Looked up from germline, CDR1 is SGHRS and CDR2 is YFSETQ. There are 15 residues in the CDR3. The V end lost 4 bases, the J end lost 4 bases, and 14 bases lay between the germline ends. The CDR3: CASSRGGGRTGELFF. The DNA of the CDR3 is TGCGCCAGCAGCCGAGGGGGAGGTCGCACCGGGGAGCTGTTTTTT.

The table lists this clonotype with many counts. This chain's CDR3 is CSVSDREGGYTF. CDR3 sequence (DNA): TGCAGCGTTTCCGACAGGGAGGGTGGCTACACCTTC. This chain uses TRBV29-1 with TRBJ1-2, with TRBD1 matching over 7 bases. Unmatched junction bases numbered 7, after V lost 5 bases and J lost 7 bases. CDR1 SQVTM and CDR2 ANQGSEA come from the germline V gene. This CDR3 region has 12 residues.

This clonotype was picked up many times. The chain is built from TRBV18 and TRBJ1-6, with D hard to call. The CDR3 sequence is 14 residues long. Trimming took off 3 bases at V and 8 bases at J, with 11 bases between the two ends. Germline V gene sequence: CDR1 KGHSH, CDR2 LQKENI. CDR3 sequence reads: CASSPEQIYSPLHF. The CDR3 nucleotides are TGTGCCAGCTCACCGGAACAGATCTATTCACCCCTCCACTTT.

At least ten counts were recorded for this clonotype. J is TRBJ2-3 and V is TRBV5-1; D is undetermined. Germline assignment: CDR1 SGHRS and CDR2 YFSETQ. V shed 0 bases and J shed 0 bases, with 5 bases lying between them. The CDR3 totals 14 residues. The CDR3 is CASSLESSTDTQYF. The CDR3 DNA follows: TGCGCCAGCAGCTTGGAAAGTAGCACAGATACGCAGTATTTT.

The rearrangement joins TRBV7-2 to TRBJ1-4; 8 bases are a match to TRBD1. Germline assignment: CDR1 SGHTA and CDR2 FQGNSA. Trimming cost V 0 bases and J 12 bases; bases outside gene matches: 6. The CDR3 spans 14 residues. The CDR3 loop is CASSLATGARELFF. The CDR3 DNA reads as TGTGCCAGCAGCTTAGCGACAGGGGCAAGGGAACTGTTTTTT.

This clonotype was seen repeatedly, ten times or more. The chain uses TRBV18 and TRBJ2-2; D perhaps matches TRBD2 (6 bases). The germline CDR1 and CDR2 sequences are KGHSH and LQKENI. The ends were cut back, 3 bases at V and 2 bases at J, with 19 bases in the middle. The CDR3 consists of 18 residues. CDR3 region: CASSPQATTSPNTGELFF. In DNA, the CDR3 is TGTGCCAGCTCACCTCAGGCGACAACTAGCCCAAACACCGGGGAGCTGTTTTTT.

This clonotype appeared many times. Written as DNA, the CDR3 is TGTGCCAGCAGTCGGCCCTCTTACGAGCAGTACTTC. Protein: CASSRPSYEQYF. The chain carries TRBV6-6 and TRBJ2-7; no reliable D call. Germline CDR1 and CDR2: MNHNY and SVGAGI (reference sequence). The CDR3 contains 12 residues. V gave up 5 bases and J gave up 4 bases, with 9 bases separating them.

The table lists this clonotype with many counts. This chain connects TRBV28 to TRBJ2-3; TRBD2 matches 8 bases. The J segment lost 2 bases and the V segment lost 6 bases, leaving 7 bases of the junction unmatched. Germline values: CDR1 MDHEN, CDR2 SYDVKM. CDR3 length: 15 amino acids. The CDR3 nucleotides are TGTGCCAGCAGCTTGCCTAGCGGGCACACAGATACGCAGTATTTT. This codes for CASSLPSGHTDTQYF. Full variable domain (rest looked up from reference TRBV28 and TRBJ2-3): DVKVTQSSRYLVKRTGEKVFLECVQDMDHENMFWYRQDPGLGLRLIYFSYDVKMKEKGDIPEGYSVSREKKERFSLILESASTNQTSMYLCASSLPSGHTDTQYFGPGTRLTVL.

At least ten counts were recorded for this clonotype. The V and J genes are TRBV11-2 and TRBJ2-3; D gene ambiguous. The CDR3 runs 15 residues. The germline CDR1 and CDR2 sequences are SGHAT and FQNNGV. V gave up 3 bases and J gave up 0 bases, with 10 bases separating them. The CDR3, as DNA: TGTGCCAGCAGCTTGACCTACCTTAGCACAGATACGCAGTATTTT. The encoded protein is CASSLTYLSTDTQYF.

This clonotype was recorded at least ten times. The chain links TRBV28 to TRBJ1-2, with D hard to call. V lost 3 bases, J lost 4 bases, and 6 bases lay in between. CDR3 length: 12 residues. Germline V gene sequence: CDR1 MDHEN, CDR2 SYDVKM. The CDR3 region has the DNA TGTGCCAGCAGTTTGGGTCTCTATGGCTACACCTTC. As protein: CASSLGLYGYTF.

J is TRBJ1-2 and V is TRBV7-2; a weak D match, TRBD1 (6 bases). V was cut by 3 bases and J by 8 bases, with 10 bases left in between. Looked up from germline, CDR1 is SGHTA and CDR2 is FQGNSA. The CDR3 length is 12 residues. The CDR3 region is CASSFGQTGYTF. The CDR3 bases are TGTGCCAGCAGCTTCGGACAGACAGGCTACACCTTC.

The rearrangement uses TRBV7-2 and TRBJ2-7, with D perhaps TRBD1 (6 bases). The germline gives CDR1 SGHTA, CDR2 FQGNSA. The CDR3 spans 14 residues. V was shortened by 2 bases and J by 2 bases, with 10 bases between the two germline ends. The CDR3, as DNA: TGTGCCAGCAGCTTATGGACAGCTACCTACGAGCAGTACTTC. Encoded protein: CASSLWTATYEQYF. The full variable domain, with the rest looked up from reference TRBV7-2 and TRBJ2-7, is GAGVSQSPSNKVTEKGKDVELRCDPISGHTALYWYRQSLGQGLEFLIYFQGNSAPDKSGLPSDRFSAERTGGSVSTLTIQRTQQEDSAVYLCASSLWTATYEQYFGPGTRLTVT.

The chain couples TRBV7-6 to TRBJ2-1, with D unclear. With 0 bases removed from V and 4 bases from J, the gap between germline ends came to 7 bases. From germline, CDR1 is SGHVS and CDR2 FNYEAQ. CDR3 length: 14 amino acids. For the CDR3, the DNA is TGTGCCAGCAGCTTAGCGCCGATTTACAATGAGCAGTTCTTC. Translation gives CASSLAPIYNEQFF.

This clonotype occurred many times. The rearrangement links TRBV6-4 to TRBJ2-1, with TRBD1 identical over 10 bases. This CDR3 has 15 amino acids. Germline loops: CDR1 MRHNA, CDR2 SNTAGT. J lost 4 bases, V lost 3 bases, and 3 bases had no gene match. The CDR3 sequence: CASSEGTGEYNEQFF. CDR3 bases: TGTGCCAGCAGTGAAGGGACAGGGGAATACAATGAGCAGTTCTTC.

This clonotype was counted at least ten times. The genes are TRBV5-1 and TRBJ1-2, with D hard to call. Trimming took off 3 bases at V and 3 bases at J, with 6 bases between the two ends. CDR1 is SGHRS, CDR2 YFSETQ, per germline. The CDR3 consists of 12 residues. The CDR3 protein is CASSSSDYGYTF. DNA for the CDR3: TGCGCCAGCAGCTCGTCAGACTATGGCTACACCTTC.

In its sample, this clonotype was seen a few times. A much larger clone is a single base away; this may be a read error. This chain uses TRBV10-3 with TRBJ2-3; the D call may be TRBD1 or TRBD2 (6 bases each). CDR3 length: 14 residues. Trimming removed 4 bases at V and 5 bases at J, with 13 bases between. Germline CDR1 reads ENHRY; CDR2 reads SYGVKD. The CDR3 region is CAISGTGARDTQYF. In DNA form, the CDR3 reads TGTGCCATCAGTGGGACGGGGGCTAGAGATACGCAGTATTTT.

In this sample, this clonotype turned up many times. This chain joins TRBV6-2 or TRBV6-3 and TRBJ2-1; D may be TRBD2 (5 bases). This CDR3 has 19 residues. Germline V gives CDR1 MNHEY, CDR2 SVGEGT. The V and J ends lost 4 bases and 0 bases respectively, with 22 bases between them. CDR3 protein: CASSSWEPLPRDSYNEQFF. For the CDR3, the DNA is TGTGCCAGCAGTTCATGGGAGCCCCTCCCGAGGGACTCCTACAATGAGCAGTTCTTC.

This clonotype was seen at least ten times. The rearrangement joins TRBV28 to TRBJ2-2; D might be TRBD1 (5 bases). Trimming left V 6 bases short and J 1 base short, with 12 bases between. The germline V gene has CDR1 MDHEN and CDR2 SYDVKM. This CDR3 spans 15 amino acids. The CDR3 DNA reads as TGTGCCAGCAGACCACTTGACAGGAACACCGGGGAGCTGTTTTTT. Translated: CASRPLDRNTGELFF.

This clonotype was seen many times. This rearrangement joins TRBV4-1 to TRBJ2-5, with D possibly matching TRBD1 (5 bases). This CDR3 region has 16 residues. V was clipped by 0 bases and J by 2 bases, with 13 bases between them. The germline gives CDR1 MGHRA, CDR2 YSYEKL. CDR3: CASSQEGGAAQETQYF. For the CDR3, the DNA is TGCGCCAGCAGCCAAGAAGGTGGGGCAGCACAAGAGACCCAGTACTTC.

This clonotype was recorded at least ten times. The CDR3 spells CSARQFEHNEQFF. The CDR3 DNA sequence: TGCAGTGCCAGGCAGTTCGAGCACAATGAGCAGTTCTTC. The gene calls are TRBV20-1 and TRBJ2-1; D ambiguous. The germline CDR1 and CDR2 sequences are DFQATT and SNEGSKA (reference sequence). The CDR3 consists of 13 residues. V shed 6 bases and J shed 5 bases, with 14 bases lying between them.

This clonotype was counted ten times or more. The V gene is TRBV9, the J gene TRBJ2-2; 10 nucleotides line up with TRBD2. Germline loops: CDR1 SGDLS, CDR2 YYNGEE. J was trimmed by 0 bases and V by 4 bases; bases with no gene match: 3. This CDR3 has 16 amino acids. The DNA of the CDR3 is TGTGCCAGCAGCCTTAGCGGGGGGTCGAACACCGGGGAGCTGTTTTTT. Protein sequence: CASSLSGGSNTGELFF. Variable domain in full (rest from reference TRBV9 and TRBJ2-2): DSGVTQTPKHLITATGQRVTLRCSPRSGDLSVYWYQQSLDQGLQFLIQYYNGEERAKGNILERFSAQQFPDLHSELNLSSLELGDSALYFCASSLSGGSNTGELFFGEGSRLTVL.

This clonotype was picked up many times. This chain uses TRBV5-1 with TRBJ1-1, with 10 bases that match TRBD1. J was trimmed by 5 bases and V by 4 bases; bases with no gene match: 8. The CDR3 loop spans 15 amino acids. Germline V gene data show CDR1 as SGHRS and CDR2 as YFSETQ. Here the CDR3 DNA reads TGCGCCAGCAGCGAGACAGGGGGCTGGAGGACTGAAGCTTTCTTT. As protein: CASSETGGWRTEAFF.

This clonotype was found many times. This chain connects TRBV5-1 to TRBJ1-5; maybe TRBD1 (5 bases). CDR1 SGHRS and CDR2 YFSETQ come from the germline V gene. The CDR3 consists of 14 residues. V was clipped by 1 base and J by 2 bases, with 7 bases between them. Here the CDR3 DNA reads TGCGCCAGCAGCTTGACGGGGGGCAATCAGCCCCAGCATTTT. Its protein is CASSLTGGNQPQHF.

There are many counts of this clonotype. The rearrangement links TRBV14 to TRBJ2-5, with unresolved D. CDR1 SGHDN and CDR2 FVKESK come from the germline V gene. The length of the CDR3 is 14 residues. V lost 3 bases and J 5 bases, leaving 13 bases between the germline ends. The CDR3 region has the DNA TGTGCCAGCAGCCAGAGACTGGGTTCCGAGACCCAGTACTTC. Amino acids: CASSQRLGSETQYF.

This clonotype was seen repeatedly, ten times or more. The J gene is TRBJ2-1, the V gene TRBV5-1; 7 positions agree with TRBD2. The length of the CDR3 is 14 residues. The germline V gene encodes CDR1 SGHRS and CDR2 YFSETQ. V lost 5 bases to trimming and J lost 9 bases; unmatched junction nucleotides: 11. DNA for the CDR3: TGCGCCAGCAGTCCAGGACTAGGGGCTTTTGAGCAGTTCTTC. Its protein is CASSPGLGAFEQFF. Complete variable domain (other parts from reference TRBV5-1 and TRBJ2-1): KAGVTQTPRYLIKTRGQQVTLSCSPISGHRSVSWYQQTPGQGLQFLFEYFSETQRNKGNFPGRFSGRQFSNSRSEMNVSTLELGDSALYLCASSPGLGAFEQFFGPGTRLTVL.

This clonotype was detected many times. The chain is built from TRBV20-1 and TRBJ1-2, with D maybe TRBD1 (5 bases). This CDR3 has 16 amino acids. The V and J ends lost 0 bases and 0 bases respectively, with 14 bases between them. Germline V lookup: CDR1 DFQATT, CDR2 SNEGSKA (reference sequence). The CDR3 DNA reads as TGCAGTGCTAGAGATCTTGGAGGGGTTTCTAACTATGGCTACACCTTC. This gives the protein CSARDLGGVSNYGYTF.